These 4 T cell receptor beta chains originate from one sample sequenced in a study of T cells in Graves' hyperthyroidism and ophthalmopathy. The investigators amplified TCR beta CDR3 regions from RNA transcripts. HTBI primers were used for first-round RT-PCR of the TCR CDR3. TCRdb processed the multiplex PCR reads anew with MiXCR; each CDR3 protein has one entry. The repertoire holds hundreds of thousands of distinct CDR3 sequences, with approximately 44% as singletons. Sequencing was done on a sample of peripheral blood or thyroid tissue (not recorded which). These receptor sequences come from a woman aged 18-35 years with Graves' hyperthyroidism.

The chain recombines TRBV7-8 with TRBJ1-2; D unclear. Per germline, CDR1 SGHVS and CDR2 FQNEAQ. This CDR3 comprises 10 residues. The germline V and J ends were trimmed by 8 bases and 8 bases, with 9 bases remaining between them. The CDR3 protein is CASSGRGYTF. CDR3 DNA sequence: TGTGCCAGCTCGGGCAGGGGCTACACCTTC.

The chain joins TRBV25-1 to TRBJ1-6; 7 nucleotides match TRBD1. The CDR3 runs to 13 residues. V shed 11 bases and J 1 base; nucleotides not matched to a gene: 2. The germline V gene encodes CDR1 MGHDK and CDR2 SYGVNS. This CDR3 is CAAGGSYNSPLHF. The CDR3 DNA sequence: TGTGCCGCAGGGGGATCCTATAATTCACCCCTCCACTTT.

This clonotype was seen just once. With a much larger clone just one base away, this may be a read error. The V gene is TRBV6-5, the J gene TRBJ2-5; D may match TRBD1 or TRBD2 (5 bases each). The CDR3 totals 14 residues. From germline, CDR1 is MNHEY and CDR2 SVGAGI. In nucleotides, the CDR3 is TGTGCCATCAGTTACGGGGCAGCACAAGAGACCCAGTACTTC. Its protein product is CAISYGAAQETQYF.

This sequence joins TRBV7-9 and TRBJ2-5; 9 nucleotides match TRBD1. CDR1 is SEHNR and CDR2 is FQNEAQ in the germline V gene (reference sequence). This CDR3 has 16 amino acids. J was trimmed by 3 bases and V by 5 bases; bases with no gene match: 10. For the CDR3, the DNA is TGTGCCAGCAGCCTATCTCGGACAGGGGAGGAAGAGACCCAGTACTTC. This gives the protein CASSLSRTGEEETQYF.